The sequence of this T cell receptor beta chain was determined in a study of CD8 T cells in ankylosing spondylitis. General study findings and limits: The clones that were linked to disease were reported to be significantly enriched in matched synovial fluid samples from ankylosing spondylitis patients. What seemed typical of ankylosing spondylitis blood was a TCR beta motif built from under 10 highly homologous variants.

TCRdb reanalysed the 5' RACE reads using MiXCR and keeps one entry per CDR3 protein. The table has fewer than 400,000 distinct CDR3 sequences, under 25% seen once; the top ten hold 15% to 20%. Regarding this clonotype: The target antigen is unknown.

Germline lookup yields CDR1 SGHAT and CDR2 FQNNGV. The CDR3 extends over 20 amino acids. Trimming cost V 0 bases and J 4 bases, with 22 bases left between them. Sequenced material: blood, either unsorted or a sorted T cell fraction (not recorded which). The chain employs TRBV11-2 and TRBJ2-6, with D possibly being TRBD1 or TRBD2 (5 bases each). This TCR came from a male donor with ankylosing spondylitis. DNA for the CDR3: TGTGCCAGCAGCTTAGATGATAGAACAGGACTCTTTTTGGGGGCCAACGTCCTGACTTTC. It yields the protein CASSLDDRTGLFLGANVLTF.